Listed here are 20 T cell receptor beta chains from one sample, sequenced in a study of T cell responses to AZD1222 COVID-19 vaccine listed by TCRdb under 2021. Library generation was performed with the immunoSEQ multiplex PCR assay. This immuneACCESS table, as held by TCRdb, lists in-frame sequences with V and J called but not all clones. Of the missing ones, under half trace to an unresolved V gene in checked studies; the others have no known cause. The sample yields 100,000 to 150,000 clones; about 90% were counted once. About 1.1% of the sample comes from the top ten. This sample's time point label indicates: baseline before first vaccination. The sequencing used peripheral blood, collected on day 0 of AZD1222 vaccination. The receptors here all came from an adult in good health.

J is TRBJ2-7 and V is TRBV18; D not resolved. The V and J ends lost 3 bases and 2 bases respectively, with 17 bases between them. The CDR3 covers 16 residues. In germline, CDR1 is KGHSH, CDR2 LQKENI. The CDR3 bases are TGTGCCAGCTCACCTTTAAAACAACACGCGACCTACGAGCAGTACTTC. Translating gives CASSPLKQHATYEQYF.

The chain uses TRBV30 and TRBJ1-2; tentatively, D is TRBD1 (5 bases). Germline V gene sequence: CDR1 GTSNPN, CDR2 SVGIG (reference sequence). The CDR3 has 13 residues. V dropped 6 bases and J dropped 2 bases, with 13 bases sitting between them. CDR3 in amino acids: CACLKDRNYGYTF. The CDR3 coding sequence is TGTGCCTGTTTAAAAGACAGAAACTATGGCTACACCTTC.

J is TRBJ1-3 and V is TRBV3-1 (or the pseudogene TRBV3-2); 9 nucleotides agree with TRBD1. This CDR3 has 21 residues. The V segment lost 1 base and the J segment 0 bases; nucleotides outside the gene matches: 16. CDR1 is LGHDT, CDR2 YNNKEL, per germline (reference sequence). CDR3 in amino acids: CASSQAPLLEGQGYSGNTIYF. Here the CDR3 DNA reads TGTGCCAGCAGCCAAGCGCCCCTCTTAGAGGGACAGGGTTACTCTGGAAACACCATATATTTT.

The V call is TRBV12-3 or TRBV12-4, the J call TRBJ2-1; unclear D gene. This CDR3 contains 11 residues. V shed 5 bases and J shed 3 bases, with 2 bases lying between them. CDR3 nucleotides: TGTGCCAGCAGTGACTACAATGAGCAGTTCTTC. Translation gives CASSDYNEQFF.

The V and J genes are TRBV27 and TRBJ2-7; D is possibly TRBD1 or TRBD2 (5 bases each). CDR3 length: 13 amino acids. The germline V gene has CDR1 MNHEY and CDR2 SMNVEV (reference sequence). Trimming cost V 0 bases and J 7 bases, with 10 bases left between them. CDR3: CASSLSIWGEQYF. The CDR3 coding sequence is TGTGCCAGCAGTTTATCGATCTGGGGGGAGCAGTACTTC.

V is TRBV7-2 and J is TRBJ2-7; D is possibly TRBD2 (5 bases). V was trimmed by 5 bases and J by 1 base, leaving 18 bases between them. The CDR3 spans 16 residues. CDR1 and CDR2 (germline): SGHTA, FQGNSA. The CDR3 DNA reads as TGTGCCAGCAGCCCGGGATCAGGATTTAGGTCCTACGAGCAGTACTTC. Translated, it gives CASSPGSGFRSYEQYF.

V usage is TRBV5-1 and J usage is TRBJ2-2, with TRBD1 as a possible D gene (5 bases). The germline V gene has CDR1 SGHRS and CDR2 YFSETQ. The CDR3 sequence is 14 residues long. Trimming cost V 0 bases and J 7 bases, with 10 bases left between them. The CDR3 loop is CASSLDQGNGELFF. Here the CDR3 DNA reads TGCGCCAGCAGCTTGGACCAGGGTAACGGGGAGCTGTTTTTT.

This rearrangement joins TRBV19 to TRBJ2-1; no clear D. The V end lost 7 bases, the J end lost 4 bases, and 17 bases lay between the germline ends. CDR1 is LNHDA, CDR2 SQIVND, per germline (reference sequence). The CDR3 is 15 residues long. CDR3: CASTYRLHPYNEQFF. CDR3 DNA sequence: TGTGCCAGTACTTATCGCCTACACCCTTACAATGAGCAGTTCTTC.

V is TRBV7-8 and J is TRBJ1-3, with D perhaps matching TRBD1 (5 bases). CDR1 SGHVS and CDR2 FQNEAQ come from the germline V gene. This CDR3 comprises 13 residues. V was shortened by 6 bases and J by 1 base, with 7 bases between the two germline ends. The CDR3 coding sequence is TGTGCCAGCAGACCAGGGTCTGGAAACACCATATATTTT. As protein: CASRPGSGNTIYF.

The gene calls are TRBV7-7 and TRBJ1-3, with TRBD1 identical over 10 bases. Germline V lookup: CDR1 SSHAT, CDR2 FNYEAQ (reference sequence). The V and J ends lost 3 bases and 2 bases, in that order; junction bases with no gene match: 4. The CDR3 spans 16 residues. The CDR3 is CASSLTGGVTGNTIYF. CDR3 nucleotide sequence: TGTGCCAGCAGCTTGACAGGGGGCGTCACTGGAAACACCATATATTTT.

The V gene is TRBV28, the J gene TRBJ1-5, with D perhaps TRBD1 (6 bases). The V and J ends lost 11 bases and 6 bases respectively, with 29 bases between them. Germline CDR1 reads MDHEN; CDR2 reads SYDVKM. The CDR3 runs 17 residues. The CDR3 loop is CAVSGHKGVSRSQPQHF. The CDR3, as DNA: TGTGCCGTATCCGGGCACAAGGGGGTCTCTAGGAGTCAGCCCCAGCATTTT.

V usage is TRBV7-9 and J usage is TRBJ2-7; D uncertain. Trimming removed 5 bases at V and 7 bases at J, with 12 bases between. Germline V CDR1 and CDR2: SEHNR, FQNEAQ (reference sequence). This CDR3 has 12 amino acids. The CDR3 nucleotides read TGTGCCAGCAGCAAGTCGGTTCGGGAGCAGTACTTC. It is translated as CASSKSVREQYF. The full variable domain, rest sourced from reference TRBV7-9 and TRBJ2-7, is DTGVSQNPRHKITKRGQNVTFRCDPISEHNRLYWYRQTLGQGPEFLTYFQNEAQLEKSRLLSDRFSAERPKGSFSTLEIQRTEQGDSAMYLCASSKSVREQYFGPGTRLTVT.

The genes are TRBV6-2 or TRBV6-3 and TRBJ2-1; 7 bases are a match to TRBD2. Looked up from germline, CDR1 is MNHEY and CDR2 is SVGEGT. The CDR3 contains 15 residues. With 2 bases clipped from V and 1 base from J, the junction kept 2 bases outside the gene matches. The CDR3 region has the DNA TGTGCCAGCAGTTACCTAGCGGCTTCCTACAATGAGCAGTTCTTC. Translated: CASSYLAASYNEQFF.

The chain couples TRBV5-1 to TRBJ1-3; no firm D call. CDR1 and CDR2 (germline): SGHRS, YFSETQ. V was clipped by 5 bases and J by 0 bases, with 6 bases between them. The CDR3 contains 13 residues. The CDR3 DNA sequence: TGCGCCAGCAGTATCCGCTCTGGAAACACCATATATTTT. This translates into CASSIRSGNTIYF.

V and J are TRBV28 and TRBJ2-5; TRBD1 matches 7 bases. Germline CDR1 MDHEN, CDR2 SYDVKM. There are 13 residues in the CDR3. The V and J ends lost 6 bases and 5 bases, in that order; junction bases with no gene match: 6. CDR3 in amino acids: CASSASGQETQYF. Written as DNA, the CDR3 is TGTGCCAGCAGCGCCTCGGGACAGGAGACCCAGTACTTC.

The chain combines TRBV9 with TRBJ1-2; TRBD1 agrees at 8 bases. V lost 3 bases to trimming and J lost 2 bases; unmatched junction nucleotides: 12. The germline V gene encodes CDR1 SGDLS and CDR2 YYNGEE. CDR3 length: 17 residues. The CDR3 is CASSAAPLRTGNYGYTF. The CDR3 coding sequence is TGTGCCAGCAGCGCAGCACCGCTAAGGACAGGGAACTATGGCTACACCTTC.

V gene TRBV3-1 (or the pseudogene TRBV3-2) combines with J gene TRBJ2-1, with 10 bases fitting TRBD2. The V gene end was trimmed by 10 bases and the J gene end by 4 bases; junction bases not matched to a gene: 7. Germline V gives CDR1 LGHDT, CDR2 YNNKEL (reference sequence). This CDR3 region has 14 residues. For the CDR3, the DNA is TGTGCCACCGTAGGACTAGCGGAATACAATGAGCAGTTCTTC. This encodes CATVGLAEYNEQFF.

The J gene is TRBJ1-5, the V gene TRBV28; TRBD1 aligns across 9 bases. The V and J ends lost 6 bases and 7 bases, in that order; junction bases with no gene match: 7. The CDR3 has 14 amino acids. CDR1 is MDHEN, CDR2 SYDVKM, per germline. CDR3 DNA: TGTGCCAGCAGAACAGGGGGCACGGGACAGCCCCAGCATTTT. Its translation is CASRTGGTGQPQHF.

The chain couples TRBV9 to TRBJ2-5, with D perhaps matching TRBD1 (7 bases). V was cut by 2 bases and J by 5 bases, with 19 bases left in between. Looked up from germline, CDR1 is SGDLS and CDR2 is YYNGEE. The CDR3 extends over 16 amino acids. This CDR3 reads CASSVATGTRGETQYF. The CDR3 DNA reads TGTGCCAGCAGCGTGGCGACAGGGACCCGGGGGGAGACCCAGTACTTC.

The genes are TRBV18 and TRBJ2-7, with TRBD2 matching over 10 bases. Germline V gene data show CDR1 as KGHSH and CDR2 as LQKENI. This CDR3 spans 15 amino acids. With 5 bases clipped from V and 7 bases from J, the junction kept 11 bases outside the gene matches. The CDR3 region has the DNA TGTGCCAGCTCAGGATTTTCTAGCGGGAGTGGTGAGCAGTACTTC. It specifies CASSGFSSGSGEQYF.